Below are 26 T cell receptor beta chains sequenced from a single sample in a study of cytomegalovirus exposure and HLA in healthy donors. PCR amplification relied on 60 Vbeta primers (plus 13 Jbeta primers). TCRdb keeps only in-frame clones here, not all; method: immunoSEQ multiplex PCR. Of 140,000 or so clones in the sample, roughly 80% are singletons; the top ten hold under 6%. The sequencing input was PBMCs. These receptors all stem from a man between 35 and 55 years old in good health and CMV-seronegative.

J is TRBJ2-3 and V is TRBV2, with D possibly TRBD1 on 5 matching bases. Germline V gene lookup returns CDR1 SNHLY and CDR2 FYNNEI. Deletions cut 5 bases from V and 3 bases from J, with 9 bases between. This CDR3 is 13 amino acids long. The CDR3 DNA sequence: TGTGCCAGCAGTAGCCAGGGAACAGATACGCAGTATTTT. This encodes CASSSQGTDTQYF.

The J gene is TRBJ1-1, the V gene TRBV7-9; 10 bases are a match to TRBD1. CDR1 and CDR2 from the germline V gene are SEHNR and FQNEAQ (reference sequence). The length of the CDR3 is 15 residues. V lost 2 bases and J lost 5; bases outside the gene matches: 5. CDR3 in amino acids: CASSLPTGGGTEAFF. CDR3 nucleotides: TGTGCCAGCAGCTTACCGACAGGGGGCGGAACTGAAGCTTTCTTT.

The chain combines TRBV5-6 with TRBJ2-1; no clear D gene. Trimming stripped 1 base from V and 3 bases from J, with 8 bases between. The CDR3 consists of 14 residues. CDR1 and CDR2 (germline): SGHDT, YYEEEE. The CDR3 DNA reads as TGTGCCAGCAGCTTGTGGCTTCTCTACAATGAGCAGTTCTTC. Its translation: CASSLWLLYNEQFF.

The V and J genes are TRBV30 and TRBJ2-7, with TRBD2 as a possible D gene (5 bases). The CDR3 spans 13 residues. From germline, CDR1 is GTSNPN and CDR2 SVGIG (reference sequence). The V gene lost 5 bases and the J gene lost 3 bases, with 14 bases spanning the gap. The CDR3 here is CAWSPGGLYEQYF. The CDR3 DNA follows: TGTGCCTGGTCTCCGGGCGGACTCTACGAGCAGTACTTC.

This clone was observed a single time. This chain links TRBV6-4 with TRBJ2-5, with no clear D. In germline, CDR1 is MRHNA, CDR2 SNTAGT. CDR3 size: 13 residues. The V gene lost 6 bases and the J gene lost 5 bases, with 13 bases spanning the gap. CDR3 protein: CASSPVMGETQYF. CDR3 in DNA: TGTGCCAGCAGCCCAGTGATGGGCGAGACCCAGTACTTC.

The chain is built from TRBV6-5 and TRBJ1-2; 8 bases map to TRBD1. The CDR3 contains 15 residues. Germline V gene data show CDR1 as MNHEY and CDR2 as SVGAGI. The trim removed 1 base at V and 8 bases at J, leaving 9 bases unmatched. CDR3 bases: TGTGCCAGCAGTTACTATACAGGGGGAGTTGAGGGCTACACCTTC. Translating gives CASSYYTGGVEGYTF.

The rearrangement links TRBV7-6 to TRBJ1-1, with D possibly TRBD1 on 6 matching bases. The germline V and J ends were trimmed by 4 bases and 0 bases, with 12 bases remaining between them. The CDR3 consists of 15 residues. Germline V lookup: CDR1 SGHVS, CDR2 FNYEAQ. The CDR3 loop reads CASSYGTGMNTEAFF. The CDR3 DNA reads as TGTGCCAGCAGCTACGGAACAGGGATGAACACTGAAGCTTTCTTT.

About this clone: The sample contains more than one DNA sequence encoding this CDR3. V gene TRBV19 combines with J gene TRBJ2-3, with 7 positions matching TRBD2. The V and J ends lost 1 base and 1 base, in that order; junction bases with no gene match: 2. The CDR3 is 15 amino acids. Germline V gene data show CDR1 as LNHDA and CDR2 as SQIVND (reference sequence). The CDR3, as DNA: TGTGCCAGTAGTATAGGTGGGGGGGGCACAGATACGCAGTATTTT. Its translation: CASSIGGGGTDTQYF. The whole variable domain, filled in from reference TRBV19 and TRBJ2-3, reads DGGITQSPKYLFRKEGQNVTLSCEQNLNHDAMYWYRQDPGQGLRLIYYSQIVNDFQKGDIAEGYSVSREKKESFPLTVTSAQKNPTAFYLCASSIGGGGTDTQYFGPGTRLTVL.

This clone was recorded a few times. The CDR3 nucleotides read TGTGCCAGCAGTTACTCTCCAGAGGGATATTACTACACCTTC. Its translation: CASSYSPEGYYYTF. This chain joins TRBV6-5 and TRBJ1-2; D gene unclear. CDR1 is MNHEY, CDR2 SVGAGI, per germline. This CDR3 is built from 14 residues. V was trimmed by 0 bases and J by 10 bases, leaving 15 bases between them.

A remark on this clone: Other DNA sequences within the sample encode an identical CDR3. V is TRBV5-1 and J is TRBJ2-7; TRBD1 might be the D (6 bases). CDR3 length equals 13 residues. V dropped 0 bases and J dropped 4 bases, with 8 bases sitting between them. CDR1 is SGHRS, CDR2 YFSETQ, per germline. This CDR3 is CASSLVQGYEQYF. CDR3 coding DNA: TGCGCCAGCAGCTTGGTTCAGGGGTACGAGCAGTACTTC.

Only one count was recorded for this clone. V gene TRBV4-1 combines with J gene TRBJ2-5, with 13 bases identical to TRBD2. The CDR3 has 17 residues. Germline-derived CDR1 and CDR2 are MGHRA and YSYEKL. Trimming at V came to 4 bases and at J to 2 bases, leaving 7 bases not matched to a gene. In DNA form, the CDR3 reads TGCGCCAGCAGCCGAACTAGCGGGGGGGGACCTCAAGAGACCCAGTACTTC. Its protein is CASSRTSGGGPQETQYF.

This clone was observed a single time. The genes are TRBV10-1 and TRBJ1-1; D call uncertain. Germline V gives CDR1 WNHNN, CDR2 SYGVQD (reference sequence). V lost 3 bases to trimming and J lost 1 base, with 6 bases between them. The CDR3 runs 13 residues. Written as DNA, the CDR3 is TGCGCCAGCAGTGATAGGAGGAACACTGAAGCTTTCTTT. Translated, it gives CASSDRRNTEAFF.

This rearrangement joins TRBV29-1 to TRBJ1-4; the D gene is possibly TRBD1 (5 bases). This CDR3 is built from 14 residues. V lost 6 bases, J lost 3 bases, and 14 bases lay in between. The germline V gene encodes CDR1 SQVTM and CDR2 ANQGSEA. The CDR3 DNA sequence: TGCAGCGTGGTTACAGGAAGATCTAATGAAAAACTGTTTTTT. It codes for CSVVTGRSNEKLFF.

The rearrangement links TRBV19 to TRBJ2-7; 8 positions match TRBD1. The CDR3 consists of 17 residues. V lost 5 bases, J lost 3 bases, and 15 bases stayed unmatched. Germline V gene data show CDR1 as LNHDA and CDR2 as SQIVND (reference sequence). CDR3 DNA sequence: TGTGCCAGTAGTTTCCGGACAGGGAGAATGATTCACTACGAGCAGTACTTC. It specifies CASSFRTGRMIHYEQYF.

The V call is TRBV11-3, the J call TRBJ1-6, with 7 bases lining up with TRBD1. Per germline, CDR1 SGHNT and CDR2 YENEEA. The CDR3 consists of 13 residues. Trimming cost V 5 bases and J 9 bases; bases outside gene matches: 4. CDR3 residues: CASSTRQGSPLHF. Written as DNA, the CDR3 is TGTGCCAGCAGCACAAGACAGGGTTCACCCCTCCACTTT.

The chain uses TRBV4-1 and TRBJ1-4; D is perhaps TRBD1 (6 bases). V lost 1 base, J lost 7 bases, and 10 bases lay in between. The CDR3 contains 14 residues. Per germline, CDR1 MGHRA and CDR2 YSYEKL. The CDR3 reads CASSQGQVTEKLFF. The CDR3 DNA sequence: TGCGCCAGCAGCCAAGGACAGGTTACTGAAAAACTGTTTTTT.

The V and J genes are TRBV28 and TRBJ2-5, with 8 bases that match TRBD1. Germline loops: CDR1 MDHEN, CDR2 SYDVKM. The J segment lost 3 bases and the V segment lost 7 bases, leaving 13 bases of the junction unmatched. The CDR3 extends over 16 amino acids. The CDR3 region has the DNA TGTGCCAGCACCGATAGGCCCGGACAGGGAGAAGAGACCCAGTACTTC. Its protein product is CASTDRPGQGEETQYF.

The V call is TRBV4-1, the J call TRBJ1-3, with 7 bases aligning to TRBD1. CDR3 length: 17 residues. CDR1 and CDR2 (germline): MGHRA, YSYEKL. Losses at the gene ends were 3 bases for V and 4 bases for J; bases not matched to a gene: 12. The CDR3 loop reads CASSHARQGRTGNTIYF. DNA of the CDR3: TGCGCCAGCAGCCATGCGCGACAGGGACGAACCGGAAACACCATATATTTT.

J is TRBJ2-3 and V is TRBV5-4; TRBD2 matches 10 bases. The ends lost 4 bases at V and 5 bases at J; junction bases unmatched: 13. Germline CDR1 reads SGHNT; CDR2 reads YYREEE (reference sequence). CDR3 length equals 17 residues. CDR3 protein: CASSSQIAGGGVDTQYF. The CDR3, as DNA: TGTGCCAGCAGCAGCCAAATAGCGGGGGGCGGGGTAGATACGCAGTATTTT. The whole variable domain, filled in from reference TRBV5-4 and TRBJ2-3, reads ETGVTQSPTHLIKTRGQQVTLRCSSQSGHNTVSWYQQALGQGPQFIFQYYREEENGRGNFPPRFSGLQFPNYSSELNVNALELDDSALYLCASSSQIAGGGVDTQYFGPGTRLTVL.

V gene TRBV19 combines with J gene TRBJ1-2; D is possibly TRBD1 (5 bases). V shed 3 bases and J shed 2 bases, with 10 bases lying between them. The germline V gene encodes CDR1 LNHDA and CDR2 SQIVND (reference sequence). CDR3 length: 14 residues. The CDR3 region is CASSIRGINYGYTF. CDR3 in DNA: TGTGCCAGTAGTATTCGGGGGATCAACTATGGCTACACCTTC.

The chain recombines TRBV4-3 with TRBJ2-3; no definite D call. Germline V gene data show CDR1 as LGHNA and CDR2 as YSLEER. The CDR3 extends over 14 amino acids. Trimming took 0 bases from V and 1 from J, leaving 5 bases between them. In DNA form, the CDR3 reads TGCGCCAGCAGCCAAGATTCTCGCACAGATACGCAGTATTTT. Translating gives CASSQDSRTDTQYF.

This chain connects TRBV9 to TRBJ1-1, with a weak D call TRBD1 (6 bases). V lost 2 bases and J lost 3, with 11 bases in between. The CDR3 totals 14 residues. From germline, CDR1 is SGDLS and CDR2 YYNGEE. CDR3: CASSVRGIDTEAFF. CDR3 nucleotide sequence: TGTGCCAGCAGCGTGAGGGGGATAGACACTGAAGCTTTCTTT.

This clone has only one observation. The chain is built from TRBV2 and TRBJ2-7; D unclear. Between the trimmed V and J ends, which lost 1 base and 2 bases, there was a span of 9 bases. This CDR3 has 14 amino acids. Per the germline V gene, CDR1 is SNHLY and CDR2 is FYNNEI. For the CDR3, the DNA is TGTGCCAGCAGTGAAGGGGCAGCTGCCTACGAGCAGTACTTC. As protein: CASSEGAAAYEQYF.

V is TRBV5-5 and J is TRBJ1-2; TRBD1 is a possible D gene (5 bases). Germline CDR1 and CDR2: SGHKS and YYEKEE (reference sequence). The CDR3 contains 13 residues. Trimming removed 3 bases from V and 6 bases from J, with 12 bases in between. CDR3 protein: CASSSAGKNGYTF. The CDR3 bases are TGTGCCAGCAGCTCCGCAGGGAAGAATGGCTACACCTTC.

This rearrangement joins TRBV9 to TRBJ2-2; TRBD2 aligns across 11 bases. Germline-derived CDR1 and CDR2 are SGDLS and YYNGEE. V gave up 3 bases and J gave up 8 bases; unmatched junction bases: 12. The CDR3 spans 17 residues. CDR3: CASSALAGVLKSGELFF. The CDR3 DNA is TGTGCCAGCAGCGCACTAGCGGGGGTTCTTAAATCTGGGGAGCTGTTTTTT.

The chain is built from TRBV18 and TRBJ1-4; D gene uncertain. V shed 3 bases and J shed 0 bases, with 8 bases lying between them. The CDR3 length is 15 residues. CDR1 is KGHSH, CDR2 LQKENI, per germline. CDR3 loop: CASSPLYTTNEKLFF. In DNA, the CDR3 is TGTGCCAGCTCACCCTTATATACAACTAATGAAAAACTGTTTTTT. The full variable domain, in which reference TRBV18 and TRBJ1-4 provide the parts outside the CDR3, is NAGVMQNPRHLVRRRGQEARLRCSPMKGHSHVYWYRQLPEEGLKFMVYLQKENIIDESGMPKERFSAEFPKEGPSILRIQQVVRGDSAAYFCASSPLYTTNEKLFFGSGTQLSVL.